Given below is one T cell receptor (beta chain) in context. Antigen specificity is unknown. The data were obtained in a study of OX40 agonist ivuxolimab in advanced cancers. Sequencing was performed with immunoSEQ multiplex PCR; in TCRdb, only in-frame clones are kept and a portion is missing. This sample has tens of thousands of clones, with about 89% found just once. Points from the study as a whole: Some nonresponders likewise displayed low normalized T-cell clonal expansion. The authors did not determine the antigen specificity of the expanded peripheral T cells.

Germline V gene data show CDR1 as SEHNR and CDR2 as FQNEAQ (reference sequence). V lost 2 bases and J 1 base, leaving 13 bases between the germline ends. CDR3 size: 16 residues. The V call is TRBV7-9, the J call TRBJ2-3; a weak D match, TRBD1 (5 bases). The sample here was CD4+ or CD8+ T cells sorted from blood, taken in a trial of the OX40 agonist ivuxolimab. This receptor was taken from an adult with an advanced solid tumor such as melanoma, head and neck, liver or kidney cancer. CDR3 in amino acids: CASSLIEGVGTDTQYF. The CDR3 DNA follows: TGTGCCAGCAGCTTAATCGAAGGGGTTGGCACAGATACGCAGTATTTT.